Presented here are 29 T cell receptor beta chains from one specimen sequenced in a study of blood T cell repertoires in COVID-19 (TCRdb year 2020). The library was made by the immunoSEQ multiplex PCR assay. The clones in this table, taken by TCRdb from immuneACCESS, are in-frame only. Not every clone is retained; where verified, under half of the shortfall comes from an unresolved V gene, and the cause of the rest is unknown. A total of over 250,000 clones appear in this sample, more than 70% of them only once. The ten biggest clones cover less than 6% of the sample. Sequencing input: PBMCs or T cells enriched from blood (not recorded which). These receptors all stem from a woman aged 25 to 39 who had recovered from COVID-19.

The count of this clone is one. V is TRBV29-1 and J is TRBJ1-1; D unclear. Germline CDR1 and CDR2: SQVTM and ANQGSEA. The CDR3 is 12 residues long. The germline V and J ends were trimmed by 4 bases and 1 base, with 7 bases remaining between them. In DNA form, the CDR3 reads TGCAGCGTTGCAGGCTGGAACACTGAAGCTTTCTTT. It translates to CSVAGWNTEAFF.

CDR3 residues: CATSRDQGGDETQYF. CDR3 bases: TGTGCCACCAGCAGAGATCAGGGCGGGGATGAGACCCAGTACTTC. The chain joins TRBV15 to TRBJ2-5, with a tentative D call TRBD2 (6 bases). V was pared by 0 bases and J by 5 bases, with 13 bases between. The CDR3 has 15 amino acids. CDR1 and CDR2 from the germline V gene are LNHNV and YYDKDF (reference sequence).

The chain couples TRBV11-2 to TRBJ1-2; D might be TRBD1 (5 bases). Trimming took 2 bases from V and 2 from J, leaving 6 bases between them. Germline V gives CDR1 SGHAT, CDR2 FQNNGV. This CDR3 has 13 residues. CDR3 coding DNA: TGTGCCAGCAGCTTACCAGGGAACTATGGCTACACCTTC. Its protein is CASSLPGNYGYTF.

The V and J genes are TRBV5-4 and TRBJ2-3; 9 nucleotides agree with TRBD2. With V trimmed by 3 bases and J by 4 bases, 3 bases remained unmatched. CDR1 and CDR2 (germline): SGHNT, YYREEE (reference sequence). This CDR3 is 14 amino acids long. Here the CDR3 reads CASSSGTSPDTQYF. Here the CDR3 DNA reads TGTGCCAGCAGCTCGGGGACTAGCCCAGATACGCAGTATTTT. Together with reference TRBV5-4 and TRBJ2-3, the CDR3 gives the full variable domain: ETGVTQSPTHLIKTRGQQVTLRCSSQSGHNTVSWYQQALGQGPQFIFQYYREEENGRGNFPPRFSGLQFPNYSSELNVNALELDDSALYLCASSSGTSPDTQYFGPGTRLTVL.

This chain connects TRBV6-5 to TRBJ1-5; 7 nucleotides match TRBD1. This CDR3 has 16 residues. The junction had 9 bases not matched to a gene; V was cut back by 4 bases and J by 3 bases. CDR1 and CDR2 from the germline V gene are MNHEY and SVGAGI. CDR3 protein: CASSSETGPFNQPQHF. CDR3 DNA: TGTGCCAGCAGTTCCGAGACAGGGCCTTTCAATCAGCCCCAGCATTTT.

The V gene is TRBV2, the J gene TRBJ1-2, with 11 bases matching TRBD1. This CDR3 is built from 14 residues. Germline V CDR1 and CDR2: SNHLY, FYNNEI. Unmatched junction bases numbered 5, after V lost 6 bases and J lost 5 bases. The chain's CDR3 is CASSRGQGEYGYTF. As DNA, the CDR3 is TGTGCCAGCAGCCGGGGACAGGGGGAGTATGGCTACACCTTC.

The J gene is TRBJ1-2, the V gene TRBV7-2, with unresolved D. The CDR3 has 17 residues. Germline V gives CDR1 SGHTA, CDR2 FQGNSA. Between the trimmed V and J ends, which lost 7 bases and 3 bases, there was a span of 24 bases. Here the CDR3 reads CASTRARYSLVDYGYTF. CDR3 in DNA: TGTGCCAGCACCAGAGCGAGGTATAGTCTCGTCGACTATGGCTACACCTTC.

Only one count was recorded for this clone. The V and J genes are TRBV7-9 and TRBJ1-1, with 9 bases matching TRBD1. Germline values: CDR1 SEHNR, CDR2 FQNEAQ (reference sequence). Germline trimming cut 5 bases from V and 6 bases from J; bases unmatched to any gene: 7. This CDR3 has 14 amino acids. In DNA form, the CDR3 reads TGTGCCAGCAGCGAAGGACAGGGGACTCCTGAAGCTTTCTTT. Translating gives CASSEGQGTPEAFF.

The CDR3 DNA sequence: TGTGCCAGCAGCGGACAGTATGGCTACACCTTC. Protein sequence: CASSGQYGYTF. This chain connects TRBV5-4 to TRBJ1-2; D is possibly TRBD1 (6 bases). V was pared by 4 bases and J by 5 bases, with 6 bases between. Germline-derived CDR1 and CDR2 are SGHNT and YYREEE (reference sequence). This CDR3 is 11 amino acids long.

This chain uses TRBV7-2 with TRBJ1-2, with a possible D match to TRBD1 (5 bases). V was shortened by 1 base and J by 4 bases, with 13 bases between the two germline ends. This CDR3 has 15 amino acids. CDR1 and CDR2 from the germline V gene are SGHTA and FQGNSA. The CDR3 is CASSLVSGGGYGYTF. Here the CDR3 DNA reads TGTGCCAGCAGCTTAGTTTCGGGGGGAGGCTATGGCTACACCTTC.

This clone has only a few counts. The chain joins TRBV3-1 (or the pseudogene TRBV3-2) to TRBJ1-2; unclear D gene. Trimming took off 4 bases at V and 1 base at J, with 13 bases between the two ends. CDR1 is LGHDT and CDR2 is YNNKEL in the germline V gene (reference sequence). The CDR3 is made up of 15 amino acids. CDR3 in amino acids: CASSPAGWLNYGYTF. The CDR3 nucleotides are TGTGCCAGCAGCCCGGCGGGTTGGCTTAACTATGGCTACACCTTC.

J is TRBJ2-3 and V is TRBV30, with TRBD2 matching over 8 bases. Germline V lookup: CDR1 GTSNPN, CDR2 SVGIG (reference sequence). This CDR3 has 15 residues. Unmatched junction bases numbered 11, after V lost 5 bases and J lost 4 bases. The CDR3 DNA is TGTGCCTGGGACGAACGGGGGGGCGCTTCAGATACGCAGTATTTT. Encoded protein: CAWDERGGASDTQYF.

V gene TRBV28 combines with J gene TRBJ2-2, with D perhaps TRBD1 (6 bases). The CDR3 consists of 15 residues. The ends were cut back, 5 bases at V and 7 bases at J, with 17 bases in the middle. From germline, CDR1 is MDHEN and CDR2 SYDVKM. Here the CDR3 reads CASSPLRDIVGELFF. The CDR3 bases are TGTGCCAGCAGTCCTCTCCGGGACATTGTCGGGGAGCTGTTTTTT.

This clone was observed a single time. The genes are TRBV4-3 and TRBJ2-1, with a tentative D call TRBD1 (6 bases). The germline CDR1 and CDR2 sequences are LGHNA and YSLEER. V lost 3 bases to trimming and J lost 4 bases, with 10 bases between them. The CDR3 consists of 14 residues. The CDR3 reads CASSQDSAYNEQFF. The DNA for the CDR3 is TGCGCCAGCAGCCAGGACAGTGCTTACAATGAGCAGTTCTTC.

The rearrangement links TRBV10-3 to TRBJ1-5; D not certain. Trimming shortened V by 0 bases and J by 4 bases, and 10 bases separated the two germline ends. Germline loops: CDR1 ENHRY, CDR2 SYGVKD. The CDR3 is 15 amino acids. The CDR3 region has the DNA TGTGCCATCAGTGAGTCGAGGTCGGAGAATCAGCCCCAGCATTTT. It codes for CAISESRSENQPQHF.

This clone appeared a single time. The V and J genes are TRBV6-5 and TRBJ1-6; D gene uncertain. The CDR3 runs to 12 residues. Trimming removed 8 bases from V and 8 bases from J, with 10 bases in between. Germline CDR1 reads MNHEY; CDR2 reads SVGAGI. The CDR3 is CASSLLHSPLHF. CDR3 DNA sequence: TGTGCCAGCTCCCTCCTTCATTCACCCCTCCACTTT.

This chain uses TRBV4-3 with TRBJ1-2; a weak D match, TRBD1 (5 bases). Looked up from germline, CDR1 is LGHNA and CDR2 is YSLEER. Trimming shortened V by 0 bases and J by 7 bases, and 15 bases separated the two germline ends. The CDR3 is made up of 15 amino acids. CDR3 sequence (DNA): TGCGCCAGCAGCCAAGATGTACCTCAAAGGGGTGGCTACACCTTC. Translating gives CASSQDVPQRGGYTF.

This chain connects TRBV30 to TRBJ2-2; 8 positions agree with TRBD2. The CDR3 extends over 17 amino acids. The V segment lost 4 bases and the J segment 6 bases; nucleotides outside the gene matches: 16. Germline V gene data show CDR1 as GTSNPN and CDR2 as SVGIG (reference sequence). The CDR3 protein is CAWKGRVGSGAAGELFF. In nucleotides, the CDR3 is TGTGCCTGGAAGGGGCGAGTGGGTAGCGGGGCAGCCGGGGAGCTGTTTTTT.

The chain combines TRBV5-5 with TRBJ2-7; 8 nucleotides line up with TRBD1. The germline V gene encodes CDR1 SGHKS and CDR2 YYEKEE (reference sequence). The CDR3 loop spans 15 amino acids. V lost 4 bases, J lost 1 base, and 7 bases stayed unmatched. The CDR3 DNA reads TGTGCCAGCAGCCCCGGGACAGGCCCATCCTACGAGCAGTACTTC. Translation gives CASSPGTGPSYEQYF.

V is TRBV27 and J is TRBJ2-7; D perhaps matches TRBD1 (6 bases). The CDR3 is made up of 14 amino acids. Trimming pared 5 bases from V and 0 bases from J, leaving 11 bases between. CDR1 MNHEY and CDR2 SMNVEV come from the germline V gene (reference sequence). The CDR3 DNA sequence: TGTGCCAGCAGTCGACAGGCTATCTCCTACGAGCAGTACTTC. Translating it yields CASSRQAISYEQYF.

The chain employs TRBV28 and TRBJ2-3; 8 positions match TRBD1. Germline V gene lookup returns CDR1 MDHEN and CDR2 SYDVKM. There are 16 residues in the CDR3. J gave up 1 base and V 3 bases, and 6 bases lay outside the gene matches. CDR3 sequence: CASSFRGPRGTDTQYF. The CDR3 DNA follows: TGTGCCAGCAGTTTCAGGGGGCCGCGGGGCACAGATACGCAGTATTTT.

This clone was observed a few times. V is TRBV28 and J is TRBJ1-5; TRBD1 is a possible D gene (6 bases). The germline V gene encodes CDR1 MDHEN and CDR2 SYDVKM. The CDR3 has 19 residues. V was pared by 2 bases and J by 1 base, with 21 bases between. The DNA for the CDR3 is TGTGCCAGCAGTTTAGACAGGATAATTCAGGGAAAAAGCAATCAGCCCCAGCATTTT. Its translation: CASSLDRIIQGKSNQPQHF.

This sequence joins TRBV11-2 and TRBJ1-1, with a weak D call TRBD1 (5 bases). Germline V lookup: CDR1 SGHAT, CDR2 FQNNGV. V lost 1 base and J 7 bases, leaving 16 bases between the germline ends. The CDR3 is 15 residues long. The CDR3 coding sequence is TGTGCCAGCAGCTTAGGTGGAGGGGTCATCCTTGAAGCTTTCTTT. This gives the protein CASSLGGGVILEAFF.

V is TRBV19 and J is TRBJ2-1; 7 positions match TRBD1. Trimming cost V 6 bases and J 5 bases; bases outside gene matches: 13. Germline loops: CDR1 LNHDA, CDR2 SQIVND (reference sequence). This CDR3 is 16 amino acids long. CDR3 bases: TGTGCCAGTAGAATAACCGACAGGGTATCTAACAATGAGCAGTTCTTC. Translated: CASRITDRVSNNEQFF. Based on the CDR3 plus reference TRBV19 and TRBJ2-1, the full variable domain is DGGITQSPKYLFRKEGQNVTLSCEQNLNHDAMYWYRQDPGQGLRLIYYSQIVNDFQKGDIAEGYSVSREKKESFPLTVTSAQKNPTAFYLCASRITDRVSNNEQFFGPGTRLTVL.

This clone came up once. The chain links TRBV28 to TRBJ2-3; 7 nucleotides line up with TRBD1. With 4 bases clipped from V and 5 bases from J, the junction kept 9 bases outside the gene matches. Germline values: CDR1 MDHEN, CDR2 SYDVKM. The CDR3 is made up of 15 amino acids. For the CDR3, the DNA is TGTGCCAGCAGTTCGGGACAGACGTCCCGAGATACGCAGTATTTT. Encoded protein: CASSSGQTSRDTQYF.

V is TRBV6-5 and J is TRBJ1-3; D may be TRBD1 (6 bases). The CDR3 extends over 15 amino acids. Per the germline V gene, CDR1 is MNHEY and CDR2 is SVGAGI. V lost 5 bases, J lost 0 bases, and 11 bases lay in between. CDR3 DNA sequence: TGTGCCAGCAGTACCGACAGGACCTCTGGAAACACCATATATTTT. This codes for CASSTDRTSGNTIYF.

The chain combines TRBV6-5 with TRBJ1-2; TRBD1 matches 8 bases. The germline V gene encodes CDR1 MNHEY and CDR2 SVGAGI. The CDR3 contains 13 residues. J gave up 7 bases and V 7 bases, and 8 bases lay outside the gene matches. The CDR3 here is CASTSTGDGGYTF. CDR3 sequence (DNA): TGTGCCAGCACCTCGACAGGGGATGGTGGCTACACCTTC.

The rearrangement links TRBV2 to TRBJ2-7; possibly TRBD1 for D (5 bases). Trimming removed 10 bases at V and 5 bases at J, with 21 bases between. This CDR3 has 14 residues. Germline CDR1 SNHLY, CDR2 FYNNEI. CDR3 DNA sequence: TGTGCCAACAAAGGACAAAGCCGATTCCACGAGCAGTACTTC. Its translation: CANKGQSRFHEQYF.

The chain carries TRBV19 and TRBJ1-6; no clear D gene. The CDR3 loop spans 14 amino acids. The V gene's germline CDR1 is LNHDA and CDR2 SQIVND (reference sequence). The ends were cut back, 9 bases at V and 4 bases at J, with 13 bases in the middle. CDR3 in amino acids: CASDDGGYNSPLHF. In DNA form, the CDR3 reads TGTGCCAGCGACGATGGCGGTTATAATTCACCCCTCCACTTT.